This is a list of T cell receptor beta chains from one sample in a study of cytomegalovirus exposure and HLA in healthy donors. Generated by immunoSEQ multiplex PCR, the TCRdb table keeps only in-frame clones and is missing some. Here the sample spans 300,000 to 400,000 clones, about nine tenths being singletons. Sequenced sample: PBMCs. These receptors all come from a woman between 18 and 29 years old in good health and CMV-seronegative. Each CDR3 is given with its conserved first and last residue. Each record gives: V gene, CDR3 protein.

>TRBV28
CATKSGDEQYF
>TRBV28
CASSSGILYNEQFF
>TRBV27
CASSFHRRSGVLLAFF
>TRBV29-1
CSVETNDRVGGYTF
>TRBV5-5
CASSPSGEQYF
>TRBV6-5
CASRPSLGGDYGYTF
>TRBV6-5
CASSSPGTGDEKLFF
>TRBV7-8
CASSFLAGPRSRDEQYF
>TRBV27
CASSLLGQGARSNYGYTF
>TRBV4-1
CASSQGRGEWANVLTF
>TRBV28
CASSFGDMADTEAFF
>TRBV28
CASSLGWGGETEAFF
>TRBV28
CASGVRQGAYEQYF
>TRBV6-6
CASTGPSGNYGYTF
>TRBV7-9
CASSLIVRASYNEQFF
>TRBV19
CASSPFFGRVNEQYF
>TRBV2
CASRVARLNTEAFF
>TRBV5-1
CASSRSTTSTGNTEAFF
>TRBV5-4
CASSLRDREDYGYTF
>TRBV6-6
CASSSTGGVNEKLFF
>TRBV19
CASSIGGGPEAFF
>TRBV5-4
CASSLVEATRNTGELFF
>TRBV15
CATSRDPKSYQPQHF
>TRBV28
CASRSTGTADQPQHF
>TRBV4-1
CASSPTGGNQPQHF
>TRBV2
CASHRQGVGNEKLFF
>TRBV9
CASSQGASGSYEQYF
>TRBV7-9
CASSEVTTNPGNTIYF
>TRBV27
CASSLGTGDLYEQYF
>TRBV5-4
CASSQTGREGNNTEAFF
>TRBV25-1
CASRDILAGGNEQFF
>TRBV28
CASNRENNQPQHF
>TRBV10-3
CAISEWEEQYF
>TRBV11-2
CASSSRTPGGYEQFF
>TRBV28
CASSFPGSGNTIYF
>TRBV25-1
CASSAQGSGNTEAFF
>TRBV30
CAWSTGLRPGELFF
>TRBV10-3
CAISESGRDSYNEQFF
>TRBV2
CASSTGNQPQHF
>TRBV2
CASSEPRGQGNSNQPQHF
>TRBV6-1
CASSEGGRQYF